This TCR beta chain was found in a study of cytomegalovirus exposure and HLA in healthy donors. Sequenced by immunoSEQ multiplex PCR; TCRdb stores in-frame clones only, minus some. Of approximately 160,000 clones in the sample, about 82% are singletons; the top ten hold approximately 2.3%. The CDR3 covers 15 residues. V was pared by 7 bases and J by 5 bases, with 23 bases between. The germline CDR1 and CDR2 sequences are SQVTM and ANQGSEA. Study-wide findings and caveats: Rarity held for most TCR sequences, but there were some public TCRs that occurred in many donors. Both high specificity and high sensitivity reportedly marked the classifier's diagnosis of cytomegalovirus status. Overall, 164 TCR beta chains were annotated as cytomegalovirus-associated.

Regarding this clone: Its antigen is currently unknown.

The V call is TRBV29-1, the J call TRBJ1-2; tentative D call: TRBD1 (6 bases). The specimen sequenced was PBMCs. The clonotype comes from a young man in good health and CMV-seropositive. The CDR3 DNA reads TGCAGCGCCGGACCAAGACAGGTCCCCCCATATGGCTACACCTTC. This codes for CSAGPRQVPPYGYTF.